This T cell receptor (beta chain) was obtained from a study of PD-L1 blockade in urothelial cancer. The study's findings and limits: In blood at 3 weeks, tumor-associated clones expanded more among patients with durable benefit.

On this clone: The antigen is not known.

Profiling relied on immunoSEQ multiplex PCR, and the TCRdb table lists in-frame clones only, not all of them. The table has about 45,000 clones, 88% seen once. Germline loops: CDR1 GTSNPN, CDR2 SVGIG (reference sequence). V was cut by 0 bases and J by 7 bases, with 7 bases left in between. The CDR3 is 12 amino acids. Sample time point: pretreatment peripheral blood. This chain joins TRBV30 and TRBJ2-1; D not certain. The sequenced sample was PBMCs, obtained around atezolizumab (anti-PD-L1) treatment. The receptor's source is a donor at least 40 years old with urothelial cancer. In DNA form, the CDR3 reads TGTGCCTGGAGTGTTACCGGGAATGAGCAGTTCTTC. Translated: CAWSVTGNEQFF. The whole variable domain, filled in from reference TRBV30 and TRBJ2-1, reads SQTIHQWPATLVQPVGSPLSLECTVEGTSNPNLYWYRQAAGRGLQLLFYSVGIGQISSEVPQNLSASRPQDRQFILSSKKLLLSDSGFYLCAWSVTGNEQFFGPGTRLTVL.